Listed below are T cell receptor beta chains from one sample, sequenced in a study of cytomegalovirus exposure and HLA in healthy donors. Measured with immunoSEQ multiplex PCR; TCRdb has only the in-frame clones, and not every one. The sample lists some 95,000 clones; approximately 69% were seen once. Sequencing was done on a sample of PBMCs. These receptors all come from a female donor in good health and CMV-seronegative. Both conserved end residues are part of each CDR3. A D gene is named only where the DNA matches it firmly. Not every row has a clone size; where given, it reads once, few, many or a size class.

D gene: NA; CDR3 length: 14; clone size: NA; J gene: TRBJ1-1; V gene: TRBV2; CDR3 DNA: TGTGCCAGCAGGTCGGGGTTAAGGGACACTGAAGCTTTCTTT; CDR3 protein: CASRSGLRDTEAFF
D gene: TRBD1; CDR3 length: 14; clone size: NA; J gene: TRBJ2-7; V gene: TRBV5-6; CDR3 DNA: TGTGCCAGCAGCGCGGGACAGGGGGCCTACGAGCAGTACTTC; CDR3 protein: CASSAGQGAYEQYF
D gene: NA; CDR3 length: 15; clone size: NA; J gene: TRBJ1-4; V gene: TRBV5-1; CDR3 DNA: TGCGCCAGCAGCCTTGGCCCCCAGGGCGTCGAAAAACTGTTTTTT; CDR3 protein: CASSLGPQGVEKLFF
D gene: TRBD1; CDR3 length: 13; clone size: once; J gene: TRBJ2-7; V gene: TRBV28; CDR3 DNA: TGTGCCAGCACCGGGACAGGTACCTACGAGCAGTACTTC; CDR3 protein: CASTGTGTYEQYF
D gene: TRBD1; CDR3 length: 15; clone size: NA; J gene: TRBJ2-1; V gene: TRBV10-3; CDR3 DNA: TGTGCCATCGCTAATTTGGGACAGGCTATCAATGAGCAGTTCTTC; CDR3 protein: CAIANLGQAINEQFF
D gene: TRBD1; CDR3 length: 15; clone size: NA; J gene: TRBJ2-7; V gene: TRBV5-6; CDR3 DNA: TGTGCCAGCAGCTTAGGGACAGGGGCCTCCTACGAGCAGTACTTC; CDR3 protein: CASSLGTGASYEQYF
D gene: NA; CDR3 length: 14; clone size: few; J gene: TRBJ1-2; V gene: TRBV2; CDR3 DNA: TGTGCCAGCAGGGAATCAGGAGGGGCAGGGGGCTACACCTTC; CDR3 protein: CASRESGGAGGYTF
D gene: TRBD2; CDR3 length: 15; clone size: NA; J gene: TRBJ2-4; V gene: TRBV6-5; CDR3 DNA: TGTGCCAGCAGTCCGCGGGGGATAGCCAAAAACATTCAGTACTTC; CDR3 protein: CASSPRGIAKNIQYF
D gene: TRBD1; CDR3 length: 13; clone size: NA; J gene: TRBJ1-2; V gene: TRBV19; CDR3 DNA: TGTGCCAGTAGTATGCGGACAGGCCCAGGCTACACCTTC; CDR3 protein: CASSMRTGPGYTF
D gene: TRBD2; CDR3 length: 15; clone size: NA; J gene: TRBJ2-7; V gene: TRBV28; CDR3 DNA: TGTGCCAGCAGTTTACTAGCGGGAGCGACCTACGAGCAGTACTTC; CDR3 protein: CASSLLAGATYEQYF